These 14 T cell receptor beta chains originate from one sample sequenced in a study of regulatory T cells in long-lasting Graves disease. As to time point: newly diagnosed GD, antithyroid drugs for less than 3 months. Following extraction of RNA from PBMCs, that RNA was used to make the TCR library. iRepertoire HTBI primers and Arm-PCR of CDR3 regions built TCR beta libraries. TCRdb re-called the multiplex PCR reads with MiXCR, one entry per CDR3 protein. There are some 320,000 distinct CDR3 sequences in the sample; under 20% occur only once, and about 39% lies in the top ten. This sample comprised peripheral blood mononuclear cells (PBMCs), obtained at new diagnosis, from a patient treated with antithyroid drugs. The source of these receptors is a female donor with Graves disease.

This clonotype was seen just once. This may stem from a read error, because a much larger clone lies one nucleotide away. This chain uses TRBV30 with TRBJ2-5; 7 bases map to TRBD1. The CDR3 spans 15 residues. CDR1 is GTSNPN, CDR2 SVGIG, per germline (reference sequence). The CDR3 reads CARSPGTAFQETQYF. CDR3 nucleotide sequence: TGTGCCCGGAGTCCCGGGACAGCCTTTCAAGAGACCCAGTACTTC.

In this sample, this clonotype turned up many times. This chain links TRBV19 with TRBJ2-1; the D gene is possibly TRBD1 (5 bases). V lost 5 bases and J 2 bases, leaving 10 bases between the germline ends. Per germline, CDR1 LNHDA and CDR2 SQIVND (reference sequence). CDR3 size: 14 residues. DNA of the CDR3: TGTGCCAGTAGTGGTCCCAGGGCCTACAATGAGCAGTTCTTC. Encoded protein: CASSGPRAYNEQFF.

The table lists this clonotype with a few counts. The gene calls are TRBV7-9 and TRBJ1-4; TRBD1 agrees at 7 bases. The germline CDR1 and CDR2 sequences are SEHNR and FQNEAQ (reference sequence). V was pared by 1 base and J by 3 bases, with 2 bases of the junction left unmatched. The CDR3 sequence is 15 residues long. The CDR3 DNA reads as TGTGCCAGCAGCTTAGAGGGGGCGGCTAATGAAAAACTGTTTTTT. Residues: CASSLEGAANEKLFF. Drawing the rest from reference TRBV7-9 and TRBJ1-4, the complete variable domain is DTGVSQNPRHKITKRGQNVTFRCDPISEHNRLYWYRQTLGQGPEFLTYFQNEAQLEKSRLLSDRFSAERPKGSFSTLEIQRTEQGDSAMYLCASSLEGAANEKLFFGSGTQLSVL.

This clonotype was detected ten times or more. The chain recombines TRBV12-3 or TRBV12-4 with TRBJ2-2; D might be TRBD2 (5 bases). The CDR3 loop spans 16 amino acids. The ends were cut back, 1 base at V and 5 bases at J, with 14 bases in the middle. The CDR3 region is CASSLGGIPGTGELFF. CDR3 nucleotide sequence: TGTGCCAGCAGTTTAGGAGGAATTCCGGGGACCGGGGAGCTGTTTTTT.

Regarding this clonotype: A much larger clone lies one base from this, so it may be a read error. The chain links TRBV29-1 to TRBJ2-1; 11 bases align to TRBD2. In germline, CDR1 is SQVTM, CDR2 ANQGSEA. The CDR3 length is 14 residues. The CDR3 loop reads CSVKLAGEFNGQFF. Written as DNA, the CDR3 is TGCAGCGTGAAACTAGCGGGAGAATTTAATGGGCAGTTCTTC.

At least ten counts were recorded for this clonotype. The J gene is TRBJ2-3, the V gene TRBV10-2; 8 bases are shared with TRBD1. This CDR3 has 14 amino acids. The germline CDR1 and CDR2 sequences are WSHSY and SAAADI. J lost 5 bases, V lost 10 bases, and 11 bases had no gene match. The CDR3 region has the DNA TGCGCCACCGACGGACAGGGATTGGGAGATACGCAGTATTTT. Protein product: CATDGQGLGDTQYF.

This clonotype was picked up many times. The chain combines TRBV30 with TRBJ2-3, with D perhaps TRBD1 or TRBD2 (5 bases each). Per the germline V gene, CDR1 is GTSNPN and CDR2 is SVGIG (reference sequence). Deletions cut 0 bases from V and 8 bases from J, with 12 bases between. The CDR3 totals 13 residues. Here the CDR3 DNA reads TGTGCCTGGAGTGTACGGGGCGGAGGTACGCAGTATTTT. This sequence encodes CAWSVRGGGTQYF.

This clonotype was seen at least ten times. The rearrangement links TRBV11-2 to TRBJ1-2; D gene unclear. CDR3 length equals 14 residues. Per germline, CDR1 SGHAT and CDR2 FQNNGV. Trimming took off 2 bases at V and 5 bases at J, with 12 bases between the two ends. The CDR3: CASSLTGTGYGYTF. DNA for the CDR3: TGTGCCAGCAGCTTAACGGGCACTGGGTATGGCTACACCTTC. Using reference TRBV11-2 and TRBJ1-2 for the parts outside the CDR3, the full variable domain is EAGVAQSPRYKIIEKRQSVAFWCNPISGHATLYWYQQILGQGPKLLIQFQNNGVVDDSQLPKDRFSAERLKGVDSTLKIQPAKLEDSAVYLCASSLTGTGYGYTFGSGTRLTVV.

This clonotype was observed many times. V is TRBV30 and J is TRBJ2-7; D is unresolved. Germline V gene lookup returns CDR1 GTSNPN and CDR2 SVGIG (reference sequence). The CDR3 is made up of 13 amino acids. The V and J ends lost 2 bases and 2 bases respectively, with 10 bases between them. In DNA, the CDR3 is TGTGCCTGGAGTCTCCGACCCGCCTACGAGCAGTACTTC. Translation: CAWSLRPAYEQYF.

This clonotype was seen repeatedly, ten times or more. The rearrangement joins TRBV24-1 to TRBJ2-3; 9 nucleotides align to TRBD2. There are 14 residues in the CDR3. Germline CDR1 is KGHDR and CDR2 is SFDVKD. Germline trimming cut 9 bases from V and 2 bases from J; bases unmatched to any gene: 5. CDR3 protein: CATSVAGATDTQYF. The CDR3 bases are TGTGCCACCTCCGTAGCGGGAGCCACAGATACGCAGTATTTT.

About this clonotype itself: Since the CDR3 does not end with the conserved phenylalanine or tryptophan, this likely comes from a read error. V is TRBV7-9 and J is TRBJ2-1; possible D gene TRBD2, 6 bases. The CDR3 runs to 18 residues. Per germline, CDR1 SEHNR and CDR2 FQNEAQ (reference sequence). The germline V and J ends were trimmed by 4 bases and 8 bases, with 27 bases remaining between them. The CDR3 reads CASSSGIEPGGKFDEQFS. Here the CDR3 DNA reads TGTGCCAGCAGCTCCGGTATCGAACCTGGCGGGAAATTCGATGAGCAGTTCTCC.

This chain uses TRBV3-1 with TRBJ1-5; D gene uncertain. Trimming took 1 base from V and 7 from J, leaving 8 bases between them. Germline CDR1 is LGHDT and CDR2 is YNNKEL (reference sequence). This CDR3 spans 13 amino acids. The CDR3 sequence: CASSQGGTQPQHF. The CDR3 DNA follows: TGTGCCAGCAGCCAAGGGGGTACCCAGCCCCAGCATTTT.

This chain connects TRBV4-1 to TRBJ1-5; D may be TRBD1 (6 bases). CDR1 is MGHRA, CDR2 YSYEKL, per germline. Trimming shortened V by 4 bases and J by 7 bases, and 26 bases separated the two germline ends. The CDR3 runs to 18 residues. For the CDR3, the DNA is TGCGCCAGCAGCCCGACAGGTTTACCGGGTCCTGCTGGACAGCCCCAGCATTTT. Translating it yields CASSPTGLPGPAGQPQHF.

This rearrangement joins TRBV5-6 to TRBJ2-5, with D possibly being TRBD1 (5 bases). CDR1 and CDR2 (germline): SGHDT, YYEEEE. CDR3 length: 13 amino acids. V lost 5 bases and J 0 bases, leaving 8 bases between the germline ends. The CDR3 region has the DNA TGTGCCAGCAGTACAGGTTACCAAGAGACCCAGTACTTC. It specifies CASSTGYQETQYF.